This T cell receptor beta chain is from a study of response to subunit inactivated influenza vaccine. Overall study results and limits: A suggestion made by the authors is that each seasonal influenza vaccination recruits few new T cells.

In the case of this clonotype: Its antigen is undetermined.

TCRdb processed the RT-PCR reads anew with MiXCR; each CDR3 protein has one entry. Of 610,000 or so distinct CDR3 sequences in the sample, 13% to 15% were seen once. Material: PBMCs from blood, obtained about 13 days after vaccination. This TCR derives from a man aged 45 to 65 who received an inactivated influenza vaccine.

The CDR3 nucleotides read TGCAGTGCTAGACCCGGACTAGCGGGGCTCCCTTGGAATGAGCAGTTCTTC. Translation: CSARPGLAGLPWNEQFF. V usage is TRBV20-1 and J usage is TRBJ2-1; 12 bases agree with TRBD2. The CDR3 has 17 residues. CDR1 is DFQATT, CDR2 SNEGSKA, per germline (reference sequence). Trimming cost V 2 bases and J 7 bases; bases outside gene matches: 12.